This is a list of T cell receptor beta chains from one sample in a study of blood T cell repertoires in COVID-19. The repertoire was sequenced with immunoSEQ multiplex PCR; TCRdb's copy has only in-frame clones and lacks some. Of roughly 310,000 clones listed, around 90% were seen once; the top ten hold 2% to 3%. Sequenced input: PBMCs or T cells enriched from blood (not recorded which). All receptors derive from a man aged 55 to 69 who had recovered from COVID-19. Each CDR3 is given with its conserved first and last residue. Fields, in order: CDR3 DNA, CDR3 protein, V gene, D gene, J gene, clone size. D genes are given only for firm matches. Expanded clones get a size class; other rows say once, few or many, or leave the size out.

CDR3nt: TGTGCCAGCAGTCAATACGGACAGGGTCTTCAGCCCCAGCATTTT
CDR3aa: CASSQYGQGLQPQHF
v_gene: TRBV2
d_gene: TRBD1
j_gene: TRBJ1-5
abundance: .

CDR3nt: TGTGCCAGCAGCCCGTCTAGCAATCAGCCCCAGCATTTT
CDR3aa: CASSPSSNQPQHF
v_gene: TRBV7-2
d_gene: .
j_gene: TRBJ1-5
abundance: few

CDR3nt: TGTGCCACCCGTGGAGGGGTCTCCTATAATTCACCCCTCCACTTT
CDR3aa: CATRGGVSYNSPLHF
v_gene: TRBV3-1/TRBV3-2
d_gene: .
j_gene: TRBJ1-6
abundance: .

CDR3nt: TGTGCCAGTAGTTCTCCTATCGTCAAGGGGATCCCCTACGAGCAGTACTTC
CDR3aa: CASSSPIVKGIPYEQYF
v_gene: TRBV19
d_gene: .
j_gene: TRBJ2-7
abundance: once

CDR3nt: TGTGCCACCAGCAGACCGGGACTAGGCCTTAATACGCAGTATTTT
CDR3aa: CATSRPGLGLNTQYF
v_gene: TRBV15
d_gene: TRBD2
j_gene: TRBJ2-3
abundance: .

CDR3nt: TGTGCCAGCAGCTTACCGACAGGTTATAATGAAAAACTGTTTTTT
CDR3aa: CASSLPTGYNEKLFF
v_gene: TRBV7-9
d_gene: .
j_gene: TRBJ1-4
abundance: .

CDR3nt: TGTGCCAGCAGCGCTGGGACTAGCGGGGTATACGAGCAGTACTTC
CDR3aa: CASSAGTSGVYEQYF
v_gene: TRBV9
d_gene: TRBD2
j_gene: TRBJ2-7
abundance: .

CDR3nt: TGTGCCAGCAGCATAGGGGGCGCTGGCAAAAACATTCAGTACTTC
CDR3aa: CASSIGGAGKNIQYF
v_gene: TRBV5-6
d_gene: TRBD1
j_gene: TRBJ2-4
abundance: .

CDR3nt: TGTGCCAGCTCACCAGTAGGACAGGGGACTAACTATGGCTACACCTTC
CDR3aa: CASSPVGQGTNYGYTF
v_gene: TRBV18
d_gene: TRBD1
j_gene: TRBJ1-2
abundance: .

CDR3nt: TGTGCCAGCAGCTTAGGTGGGGGCTACCAAGAGACCCAGTACTTC
CDR3aa: CASSLGGGYQETQYF
v_gene: TRBV7-3
d_gene: .
j_gene: TRBJ2-5
abundance: .

CDR3nt: TGCAGCGTTGAGGGTGGCTCGGACTTACCGAACACCGGGGAGCTGTTTTTT
CDR3aa: CSVEGGSDLPNTGELFF
v_gene: TRBV29-1
d_gene: .
j_gene: TRBJ2-2
abundance: .

CDR3nt: TGTGCCAGCAGCCAAGGGACTAGCGGGTCCTACGAGCAGTACTTC
CDR3aa: CASSQGTSGSYEQYF
v_gene: TRBV3-1/TRBV3-2
d_gene: TRBD2
j_gene: TRBJ2-7
abundance: .

CDR3nt: TGTGCCAGCAGCAATCCGGGACAGGGCAGCTACAATGAGCAGTTCTTC
CDR3aa: CASSNPGQGSYNEQFF
v_gene: TRBV7-6
d_gene: TRBD1
j_gene: TRBJ2-1
abundance: .

CDR3nt: TGTGCCAGCAGCGTAGAGAGCTCTGGAAACACCATATATTTT
CDR3aa: CASSVESSGNTIYF
v_gene: TRBV9
d_gene: .
j_gene: TRBJ1-3
abundance: .

CDR3nt: TGCAGCGTTAGACTCCCCAACTACGATGGCTACACCTTC
CDR3aa: CSVRLPNYDGYTF
v_gene: TRBV29-1
d_gene: .
j_gene: TRBJ1-2
abundance: .

CDR3nt: TGTGCCAGCAGCTTAGAAGGCAGGGGGGTTGAGCAGTTCTTC
CDR3aa: CASSLEGRGVEQFF
v_gene: TRBV7-8
d_gene: .
j_gene: TRBJ2-1
abundance: .

CDR3nt: TGTGCCAGCAGCCGTAATTCAGGGGTCGAGCAGTACTTC
CDR3aa: CASSRNSGVEQYF
v_gene: TRBV3-1/TRBV3-2
d_gene: .
j_gene: TRBJ2-7
abundance: .

CDR3nt: TGTGCCAGCAGCTCCTGGACAGGACCGAGCTCCTACGAGCAGTACTTC
CDR3aa: CASSSWTGPSSYEQYF
v_gene: TRBV7-2
d_gene: TRBD1
j_gene: TRBJ2-7
abundance: few

CDR3nt: TGTGCCAGCTCACCCCTACAGGAAGAGACCCAGTACTTC
CDR3aa: CASSPLQEETQYF
v_gene: TRBV18
d_gene: .
j_gene: TRBJ2-5
abundance: .

CDR3nt: TGCAGCGTTCGACAGGAAGACACTGAAGCTTTCTTT
CDR3aa: CSVRQEDTEAFF
v_gene: TRBV29-1
d_gene: .
j_gene: TRBJ1-1
abundance: .

CDR3nt: TGTGCCACCAGTGATTCGGGGGGGTTCACCGGGGAGCTGTTTTTT
CDR3aa: CATSDSGGFTGELFF
v_gene: TRBV24-1
d_gene: TRBD2
j_gene: TRBJ2-2
abundance: .

CDR3nt: TGTGCCAGCAGCCAAGACGTCGGTCGGTCTTACACCTTC
CDR3aa: CASSQDVGRSYTF
v_gene: TRBV3-1/TRBV3-2
d_gene: .
j_gene: TRBJ1-2
abundance: .

CDR3nt: TGTGCCAGCAGCCTACCTGGGAGCTCCTACAATGAGCAGTTCTTC
CDR3aa: CASSLPGSSYNEQFF
v_gene: TRBV3-1/TRBV3-2
d_gene: .
j_gene: TRBJ2-1
abundance: few

CDR3nt: TGTGCCAGCAGTGTTCGGAGAAGCTCTGGAAACACCATATATTTT
CDR3aa: CASSVRRSSGNTIYF
v_gene: TRBV2
d_gene: .
j_gene: TRBJ1-3
abundance: .

CDR3nt: TGTGCCACCAGTGATCCTGGGACTTCCTACAATGAGCAGTTCTTC
CDR3aa: CATSDPGTSYNEQFF
v_gene: TRBV24-1
d_gene: .
j_gene: TRBJ2-1
abundance: .

CDR3nt: TGTGCCACCAGTGATTGGGGGGTGGGGGAGACCCAGTACTTC
CDR3aa: CATSDWGVGETQYF
v_gene: TRBV24-1
d_gene: .
j_gene: TRBJ2-5
abundance: .

CDR3nt: TGTGCCAGCAGCGAACGACAGGGGGCAGAGACCCAGTACTTC
CDR3aa: CASSERQGAETQYF
v_gene: TRBV9
d_gene: TRBD1
j_gene: TRBJ2-5
abundance: .

CDR3nt: TGTGCCAGCAGCCAAGGGATACTGGAGGGGAGGCGGGTTACGCAGTATTTT
CDR3aa: CASSQGILEGRRVTQYF
v_gene: TRBV3-1/TRBV3-2
d_gene: .
j_gene: TRBJ2-3
abundance: .

CDR3nt: TGTGCCAGCAGAACCAGGGGGCTCGAGACTGAAGCTTTCTTT
CDR3aa: CASRTRGLETEAFF
v_gene: TRBV6-5
d_gene: TRBD1
j_gene: TRBJ1-1
abundance: .

CDR3nt: TGTGCCAGCAGTTTATATCGGGGACCCCTCCACTTT
CDR3aa: CASSLYRGPLHF
v_gene: TRBV12-3/TRBV12-4
d_gene: .
j_gene: TRBJ1-6
abundance: .

CDR3nt: TGTGCCAGCAGTTTGGACAGGAACTATGGCTACACCTTC
CDR3aa: CASSLDRNYGYTF
v_gene: TRBV12-3/TRBV12-4
d_gene: TRBD1
j_gene: TRBJ1-2
abundance: .

CDR3nt: TGTGCCAGCAGTGGAGGGTTGGACTATGGCTACACCTTC
CDR3aa: CASSGGLDYGYTF
v_gene: TRBV2
d_gene: .
j_gene: TRBJ1-2
abundance: .

CDR3nt: TGTGCCAGCAGCTTGGCAGGGCTCTCCGAGCAGTACTTC
CDR3aa: CASSLAGLSEQYF
v_gene: TRBV13
d_gene: .
j_gene: TRBJ2-7
abundance: .

CDR3nt: TGTGCCAGTACTCCCTTAACGGGCACTGAAGCTTTCTTT
CDR3aa: CASTPLTGTEAFF
v_gene: TRBV19
d_gene: .
j_gene: TRBJ1-1
abundance: .

CDR3nt: TGTGCCAGCAGAAACCGGGACGGGAGAGCGCGTGGCTACACCTTC
CDR3aa: CASRNRDGRARGYTF
v_gene: TRBV5-4
d_gene: .
j_gene: TRBJ1-2
abundance: .

CDR3nt: TGTGCCAGCAGCTCGGGACTAGCGGGCGTTAACACCGGGGAGCTGTTTTTT
CDR3aa: CASSSGLAGVNTGELFF
v_gene: TRBV11-2
d_gene: TRBD2
j_gene: TRBJ2-2
abundance: .

CDR3nt: TGTGCCAGCAGCCAAGCTTATGCAGATACGCAGTATTTT
CDR3aa: CASSQAYADTQYF
v_gene: TRBV3-1/TRBV3-2
d_gene: .
j_gene: TRBJ2-3
abundance: .

CDR3nt: TGTGCCAGCAGCCCGGGAGATTCACCCCTCCACTTT
CDR3aa: CASSPGDSPLHF
v_gene: TRBV9
d_gene: .
j_gene: TRBJ1-6
abundance: .

CDR3nt: TGTGCCAGCAGCCCCCGGTCCAGCGGGAGCACAGATACGCAGTATTTT
CDR3aa: CASSPRSSGSTDTQYF
v_gene: TRBV11-3
d_gene: .
j_gene: TRBJ2-3
abundance: .

CDR3nt: TGTGCCAGCAGTCCCCAAGGGGGGGCTGGCTATGGCTACACCTTC
CDR3aa: CASSPQGGAGYGYTF
v_gene: TRBV2
d_gene: .
j_gene: TRBJ1-2
abundance: .

CDR3nt: TGTGCCAGCAGCCAAGATACAGGGTCGAACACCATATATTTT
CDR3aa: CASSQDTGSNTIYF
v_gene: TRBV4-2
d_gene: .
j_gene: TRBJ1-3
abundance: .